This TCR beta chain was profiled in a study of shared clonotypes between healthy human individuals. The protocol was immunoSEQ multiplex PCR, while the TCRdb copy is restricted to in-frame clones and leaves out a portion. The table records a few million clones, over 90% of them present only once. This clone was observed a single time. Trimming removed 3 bases at V and 8 bases at J, with 11 bases between. Looked up from germline, CDR1 is SGHAT and CDR2 is FQNNGV. CDR3 length: 13 residues. The TCR originated in a man aged 18 to 29 in good health. Some clones in this sample may be carry-over from other donors' samples. The chain has TRBV11-2 and TRBJ2-1; D call uncertain. Sequencing was carried out using naive CD4+ T cells from PBMCs. Subset defined: CD45RA+ positively selected. The CDR3, as DNA: TGTGCCAGCAGCTTTCTCCAGGACGATGAGCAGTTCTTC. Amino acids: CASSFLQDDEQFF.